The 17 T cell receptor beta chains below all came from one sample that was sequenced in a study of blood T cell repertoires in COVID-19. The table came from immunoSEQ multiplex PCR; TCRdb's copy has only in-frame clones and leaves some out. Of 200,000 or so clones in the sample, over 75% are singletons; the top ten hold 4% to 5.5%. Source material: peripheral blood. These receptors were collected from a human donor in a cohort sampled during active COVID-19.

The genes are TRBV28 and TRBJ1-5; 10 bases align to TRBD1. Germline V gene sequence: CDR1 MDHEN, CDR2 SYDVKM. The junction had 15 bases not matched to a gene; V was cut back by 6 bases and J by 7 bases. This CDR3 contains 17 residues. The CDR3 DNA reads TGTGCCAGCAGCAGTCCCGGGACAGGGGAGAGGGGCCAGCCCCAGCATTTT. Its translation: CASSSPGTGERGQPQHF.

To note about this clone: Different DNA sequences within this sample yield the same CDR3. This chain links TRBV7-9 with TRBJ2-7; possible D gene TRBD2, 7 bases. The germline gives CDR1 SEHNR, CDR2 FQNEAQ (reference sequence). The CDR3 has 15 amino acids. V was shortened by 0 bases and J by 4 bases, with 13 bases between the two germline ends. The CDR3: CASSLAGGGVYEQYF. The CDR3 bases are TGTGCCAGCAGCTTAGCCGGAGGGGGGGTATACGAGCAGTACTTC.

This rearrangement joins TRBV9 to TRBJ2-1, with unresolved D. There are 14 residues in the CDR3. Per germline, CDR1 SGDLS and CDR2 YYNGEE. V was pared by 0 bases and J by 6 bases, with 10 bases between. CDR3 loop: CASSVGLASNEQFF. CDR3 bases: TGTGCCAGCAGCGTAGGATTAGCCTCCAATGAGCAGTTCTTC.

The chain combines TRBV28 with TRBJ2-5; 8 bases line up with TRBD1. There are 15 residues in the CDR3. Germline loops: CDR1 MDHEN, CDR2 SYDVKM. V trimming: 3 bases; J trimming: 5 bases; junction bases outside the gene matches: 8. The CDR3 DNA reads TGTGCCAGCAGTTTGGGGGCCAGGGGGCAGGAGACCCAGTACTTC. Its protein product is CASSLGARGQETQYF.

CDR3 in amino acids: CASSPASGEGTQYF. For the CDR3, the DNA is TGTGCCAGCTCACCGGCTAGCGGAGAGGGGACGCAGTATTTT. The V and J genes are TRBV18 and TRBJ2-3, with 7 positions matching TRBD2. Germline loops: CDR1 KGHSH, CDR2 LQKENI. Trimming removed 3 bases from V and 9 bases from J; junction bases left unmatched: 9. CDR3 length equals 14 residues.

As DNA, the CDR3 is TGTGCCAGCTCACCTATCCAACAGGGTTACGGAAACACCATATATTTT. Amino acids: CASSPIQQGYGNTIYF. The chain employs TRBV18 and TRBJ1-3; maybe TRBD1 (6 bases). Trimming took 3 bases from V and 4 from J, leaving 16 bases between them. CDR1 KGHSH and CDR2 LQKENI come from the germline V gene. This CDR3 region has 16 residues.

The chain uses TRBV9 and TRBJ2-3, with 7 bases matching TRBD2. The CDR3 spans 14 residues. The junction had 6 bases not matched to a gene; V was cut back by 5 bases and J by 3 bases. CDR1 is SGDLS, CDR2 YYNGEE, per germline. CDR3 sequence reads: CASSVGRLTDTQYF. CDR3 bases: TGTGCCAGCAGTGTCGGGAGGCTAACAGATACGCAGTATTTT.

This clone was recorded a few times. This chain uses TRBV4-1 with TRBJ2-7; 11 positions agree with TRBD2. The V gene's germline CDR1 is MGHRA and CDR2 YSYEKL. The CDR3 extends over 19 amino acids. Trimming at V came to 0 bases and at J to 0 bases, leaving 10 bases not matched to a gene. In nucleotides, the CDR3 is TGCGCCAGCAGCCAAGATCGGGGACTAGCGGTTCAGAGCTCCTACGAGCAGTACTTC. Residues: CASSQDRGLAVQSSYEQYF.

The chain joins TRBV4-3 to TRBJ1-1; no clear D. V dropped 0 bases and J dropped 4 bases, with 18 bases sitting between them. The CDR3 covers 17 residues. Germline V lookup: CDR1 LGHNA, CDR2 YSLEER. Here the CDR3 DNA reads TGCGCCAGCAGCCAAGACAACTTTCTAGGCATGGGCACTGAAGCTTTCTTT. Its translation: CASSQDNFLGMGTEAFF.

CDR3 nucleotides: TGTGCCAGCAGTTACTCGAAGCGGGGGCAGACCTACGAGCAGTACTTC. This sequence encodes CASSYSKRGQTYEQYF. This rearrangement joins TRBV6-2 or TRBV6-3 to TRBJ2-7, with 8 bases matching TRBD2. Germline-derived CDR1 and CDR2 are MNHEY and SVGEGT. The CDR3 has 16 amino acids. V shed 0 bases and J 2 bases; nucleotides not matched to a gene: 6.

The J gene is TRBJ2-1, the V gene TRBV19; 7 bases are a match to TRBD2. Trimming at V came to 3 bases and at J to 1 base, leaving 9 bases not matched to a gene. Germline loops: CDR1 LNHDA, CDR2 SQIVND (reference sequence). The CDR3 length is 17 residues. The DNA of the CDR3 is TGTGCCAGTAGTATCTCGGCGGCGGGAGTATCCTACAATGAGCAGTTCTTC. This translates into CASSISAAGVSYNEQFF.

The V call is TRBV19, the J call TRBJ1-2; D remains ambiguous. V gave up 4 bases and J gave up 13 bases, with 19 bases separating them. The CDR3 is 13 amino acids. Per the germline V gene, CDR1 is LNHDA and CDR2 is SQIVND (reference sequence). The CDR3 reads CASSTVSRAQGTF. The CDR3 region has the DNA TGTGCCAGTAGTACGGTGTCGAGGGCTCAAGGCACCTTC.

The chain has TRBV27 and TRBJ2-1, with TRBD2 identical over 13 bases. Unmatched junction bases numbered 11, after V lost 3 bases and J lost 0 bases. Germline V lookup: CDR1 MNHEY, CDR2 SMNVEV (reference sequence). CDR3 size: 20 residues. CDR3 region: CASSFPTGTSGMISYNEQFF. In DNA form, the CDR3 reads TGTGCCAGCAGTTTCCCCACCGGGACTAGCGGGATGATCTCCTACAATGAGCAGTTCTTC.

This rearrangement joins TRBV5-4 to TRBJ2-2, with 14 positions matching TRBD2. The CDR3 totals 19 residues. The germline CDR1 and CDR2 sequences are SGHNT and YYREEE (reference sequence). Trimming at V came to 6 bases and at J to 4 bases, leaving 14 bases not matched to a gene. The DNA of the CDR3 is TGTGCCAGCAAGGACAGGGTGGGGACTAGCGGGAGTGGCACCGGGGAGCTGTTTTTT. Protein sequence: CASKDRVGTSGSGTGELFF.

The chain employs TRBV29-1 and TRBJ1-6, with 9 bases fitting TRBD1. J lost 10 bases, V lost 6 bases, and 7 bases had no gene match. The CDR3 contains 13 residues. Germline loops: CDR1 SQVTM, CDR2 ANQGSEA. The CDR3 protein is CSVGTGTGSPLHF. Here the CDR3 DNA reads TGCAGCGTCGGGACAGGGACAGGGTCACCCCTCCACTTT.

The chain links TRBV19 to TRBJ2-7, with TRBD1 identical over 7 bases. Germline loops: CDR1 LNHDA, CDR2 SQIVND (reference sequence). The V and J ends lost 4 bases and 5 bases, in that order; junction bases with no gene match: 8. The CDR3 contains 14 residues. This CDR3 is CASSTYRGRHEQYF. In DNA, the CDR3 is TGTGCCAGTAGTACTTACAGGGGAAGGCACGAGCAGTACTTC.

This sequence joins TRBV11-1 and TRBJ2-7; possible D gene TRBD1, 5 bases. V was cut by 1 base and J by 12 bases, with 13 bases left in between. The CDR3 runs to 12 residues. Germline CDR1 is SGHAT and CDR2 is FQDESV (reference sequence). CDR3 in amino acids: CASSLDIGERYF. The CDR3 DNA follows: TGTGCCAGCAGCTTAGATATAGGGGAAAGGTACTTC.